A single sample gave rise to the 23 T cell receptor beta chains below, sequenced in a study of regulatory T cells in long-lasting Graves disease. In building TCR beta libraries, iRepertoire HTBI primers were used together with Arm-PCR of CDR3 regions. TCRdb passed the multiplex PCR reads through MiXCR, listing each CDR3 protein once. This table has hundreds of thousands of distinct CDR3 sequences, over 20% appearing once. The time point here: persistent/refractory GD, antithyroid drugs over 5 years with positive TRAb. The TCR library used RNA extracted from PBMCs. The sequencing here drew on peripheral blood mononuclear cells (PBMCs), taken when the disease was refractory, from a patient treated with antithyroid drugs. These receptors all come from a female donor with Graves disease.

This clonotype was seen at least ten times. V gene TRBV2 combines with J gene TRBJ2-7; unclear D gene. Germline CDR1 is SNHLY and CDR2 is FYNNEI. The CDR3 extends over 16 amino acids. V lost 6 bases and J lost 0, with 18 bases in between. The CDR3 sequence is CASRPRPTDTSYEQYF. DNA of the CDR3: TGTGCCAGCAGACCAAGGCCGACTGATACCTCCTACGAGCAGTACTTC.

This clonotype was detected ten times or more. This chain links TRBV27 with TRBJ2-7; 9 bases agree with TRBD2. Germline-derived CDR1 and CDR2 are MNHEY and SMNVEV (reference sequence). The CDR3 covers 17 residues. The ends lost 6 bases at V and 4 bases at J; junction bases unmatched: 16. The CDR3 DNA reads TGTGCCAGCAGGCCGACCTACCTAGCGGGACCCCAATACGAGCAGTACTTC. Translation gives CASRPTYLAGPQYEQYF.

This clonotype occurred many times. The CDR3 loop reads CASSSTGDSYGYTF. Here the CDR3 DNA reads TGTGCCAGCAGCTCCACAGGGGATAGCTATGGCTACACCTTC. The chain links TRBV12-3 or TRBV12-4 to TRBJ1-2; the match to TRBD1 covers 7 bases. This CDR3 has 14 residues. V lost 6 bases, J lost 4 bases, and 8 bases stayed unmatched.

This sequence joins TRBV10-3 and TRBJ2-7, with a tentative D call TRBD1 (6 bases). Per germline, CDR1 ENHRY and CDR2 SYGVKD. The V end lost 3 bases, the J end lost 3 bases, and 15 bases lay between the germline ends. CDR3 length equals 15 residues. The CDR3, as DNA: TGTGCCATCAGTGACCCTACAGGGACAAGCTACGAGCAGTACTTC. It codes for CAISDPTGTSYEQYF.

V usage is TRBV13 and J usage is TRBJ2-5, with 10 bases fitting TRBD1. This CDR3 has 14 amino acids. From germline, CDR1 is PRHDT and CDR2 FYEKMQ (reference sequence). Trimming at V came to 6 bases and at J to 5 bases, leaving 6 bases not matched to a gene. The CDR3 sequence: CASRPTGQGETQYF. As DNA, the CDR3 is TGTGCCAGCAGACCTACGGGACAGGGGGAGACCCAGTACTTC.

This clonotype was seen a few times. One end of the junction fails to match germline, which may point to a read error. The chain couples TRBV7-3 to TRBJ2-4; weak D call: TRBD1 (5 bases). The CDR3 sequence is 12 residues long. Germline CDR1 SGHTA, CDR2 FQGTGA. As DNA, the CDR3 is TGTGCCAGCAGCTCCCGCCGCCAGGGTAGTAACTTC. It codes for CASSSRRQGSNF.

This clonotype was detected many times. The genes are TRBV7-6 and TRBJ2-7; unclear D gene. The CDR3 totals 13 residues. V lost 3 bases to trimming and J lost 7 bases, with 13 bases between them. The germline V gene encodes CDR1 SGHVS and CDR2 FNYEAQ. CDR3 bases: TGTGCCAGCAGCTTGCAGATAGGGTGGGAGCAGTACTTC. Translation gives CASSLQIGWEQYF.

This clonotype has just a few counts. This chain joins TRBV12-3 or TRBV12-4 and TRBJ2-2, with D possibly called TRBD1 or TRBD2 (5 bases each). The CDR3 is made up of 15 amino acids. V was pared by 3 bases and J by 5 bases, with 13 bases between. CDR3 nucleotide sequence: TGTGCCAGCAGTTTCGGGGCGGAACGGACCGGGGAGCTGTTTTTT. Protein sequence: CASSFGAERTGELFF.

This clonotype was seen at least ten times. This chain's CDR3 is CASRGPRAYNSPLHF. In nucleotides, the CDR3 is TGTGCCAGCAGGGGCCCCAGGGCATATAATTCACCCCTCCACTTT. The chain employs TRBV2 and TRBJ1-6; D might be TRBD1 (5 bases). The CDR3 is 15 residues long. Trimming removed 6 bases from V and 4 bases from J, with 13 bases in between. Germline loops: CDR1 SNHLY, CDR2 FYNNEI. Variable domain in full (rest from reference TRBV2 and TRBJ1-6): EPEVTQTPSHQVTQMGQEVILRCVPISNHLYFYWYRQILGQKVEFLVSFYNNEISEKSEIFDDQFSVERPDGSNFTLKIRSTKLEDSAMYFCASRGPRAYNSPLHFGNGTRLTVT.

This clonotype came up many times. Here the CDR3 reads CASSLGASGTYEQYF. The DNA for the CDR3 is TGTGCCAGCAGCTTGGGTGCTAGCGGAACCTACGAGCAGTACTTC. V usage is TRBV5-5 and J usage is TRBJ2-7; 7 nucleotides agree with TRBD2. V lost 0 bases and J lost 2; bases outside the gene matches: 5. Germline V gene sequence: CDR1 SGHKS, CDR2 YYEKEE (reference sequence). This CDR3 is built from 15 residues. The complete variable domain, with remaining parts taken from reference TRBV5-5 and TRBJ2-7, reads DAGVTQSPTHLIKTRGQQVTLRCSPISGHKSVSWYQQVLGQGPQFIFQYYEKEERGRGNFPDRFSARQFPNYSSELNVNALLLGDSALYLCASSLGASGTYEQYFGPGTRLTVT.

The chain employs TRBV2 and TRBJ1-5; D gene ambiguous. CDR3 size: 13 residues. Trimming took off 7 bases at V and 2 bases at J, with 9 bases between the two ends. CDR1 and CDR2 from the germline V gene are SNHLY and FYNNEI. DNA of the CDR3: TGTGCCAGCACGGGTCAGGGCAATCAGCCCCAGCATTTT. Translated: CASTGQGNQPQHF.

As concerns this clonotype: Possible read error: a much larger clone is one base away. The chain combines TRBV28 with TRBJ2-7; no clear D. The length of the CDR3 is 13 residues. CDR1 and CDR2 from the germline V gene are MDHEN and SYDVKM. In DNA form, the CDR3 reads TGTGCCAGCAAAAGGATACTTTCCTACGATCAGTACTTC. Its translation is CASKRILSYDQYF.

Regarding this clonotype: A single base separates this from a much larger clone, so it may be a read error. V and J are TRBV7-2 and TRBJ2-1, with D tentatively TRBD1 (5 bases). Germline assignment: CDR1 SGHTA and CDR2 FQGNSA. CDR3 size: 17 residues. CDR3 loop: CASSLGVDRYSYSEQFF. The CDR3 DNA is TGTGCCAGCAGCTTAGGAGTCGACAGATACTCCTACAGTGAGCAGTTCTTC.

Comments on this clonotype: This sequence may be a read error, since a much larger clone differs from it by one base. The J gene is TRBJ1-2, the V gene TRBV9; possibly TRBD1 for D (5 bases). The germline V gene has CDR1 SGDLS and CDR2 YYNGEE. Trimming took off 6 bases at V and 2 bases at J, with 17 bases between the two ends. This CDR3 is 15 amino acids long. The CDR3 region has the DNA TGTGCCAGCACCCCCCAGGGCCATCAGAACTATGGCTACACCTTC. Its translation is CASTPQGHQNYGYTF. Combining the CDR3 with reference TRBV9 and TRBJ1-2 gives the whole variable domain DSGVTQTPKHLITATGQRVTLRCSPRSGDLSVYWYQQSLDQGLQFLIQYYNGEERAKGNILERFSAQQFPDLHSELNLSSLELGDSALYFCASTPQGHQNYGYTFGSGTRLTVV.

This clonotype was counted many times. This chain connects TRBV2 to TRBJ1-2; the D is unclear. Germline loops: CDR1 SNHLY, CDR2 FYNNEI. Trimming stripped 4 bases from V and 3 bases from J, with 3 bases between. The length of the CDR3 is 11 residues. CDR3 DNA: TGTGCCAGCAGTGCCGACTATGGCTACACCTTC. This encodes CASSADYGYTF.

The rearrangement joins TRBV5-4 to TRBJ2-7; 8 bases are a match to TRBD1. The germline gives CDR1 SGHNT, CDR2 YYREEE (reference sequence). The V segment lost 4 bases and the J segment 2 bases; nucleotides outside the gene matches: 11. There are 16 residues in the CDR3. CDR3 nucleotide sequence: TGTGCCAGCAGCACCATTGCAGGGGGCACAGCCTACGAGCAGTACTTC. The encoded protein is CASSTIAGGTAYEQYF.

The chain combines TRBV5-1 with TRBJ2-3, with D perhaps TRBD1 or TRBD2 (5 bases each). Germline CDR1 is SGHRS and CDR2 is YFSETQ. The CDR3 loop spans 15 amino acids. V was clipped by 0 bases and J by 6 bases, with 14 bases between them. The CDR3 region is CASSLVSEWGDTQYF. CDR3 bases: TGCGCCAGCAGCTTGGTCTCCGAGTGGGGGGATACGCAGTATTTT.

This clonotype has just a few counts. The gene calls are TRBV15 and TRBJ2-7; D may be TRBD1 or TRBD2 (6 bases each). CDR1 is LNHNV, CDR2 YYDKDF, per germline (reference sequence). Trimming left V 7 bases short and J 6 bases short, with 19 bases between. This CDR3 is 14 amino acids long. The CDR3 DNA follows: TGTGCCACCATGCGGGAATGGGGGGCCCTCGAGCAGTACTTC. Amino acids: CATMREWGALEQYF. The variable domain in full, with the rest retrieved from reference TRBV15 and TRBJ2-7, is DAMVIQNPRYQVTQFGKPVTLSCSQTLNHNVMYWYQQKSSQAPKLLFHYYDKDFNNEADTPDNFQSRRPNTSFCFLDIRSPGLGDTAMYLCATMREWGALEQYFGPGTRLTVT.

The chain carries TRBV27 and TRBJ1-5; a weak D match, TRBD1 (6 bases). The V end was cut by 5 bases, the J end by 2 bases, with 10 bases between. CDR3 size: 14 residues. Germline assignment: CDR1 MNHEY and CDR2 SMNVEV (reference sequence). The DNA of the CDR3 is TGTGCCAGCAGTACACAGGGTCGCAATCAGCCCCAGCATTTT. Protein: CASSTQGRNQPQHF.

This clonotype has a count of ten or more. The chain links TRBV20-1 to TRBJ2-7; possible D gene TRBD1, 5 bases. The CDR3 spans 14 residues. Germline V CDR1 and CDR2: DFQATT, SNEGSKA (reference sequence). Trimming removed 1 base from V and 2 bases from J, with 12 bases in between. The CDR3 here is CSARVAREPYEQYF. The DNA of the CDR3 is TGCAGTGCTAGAGTGGCCAGGGAACCCTACGAGCAGTACTTC.

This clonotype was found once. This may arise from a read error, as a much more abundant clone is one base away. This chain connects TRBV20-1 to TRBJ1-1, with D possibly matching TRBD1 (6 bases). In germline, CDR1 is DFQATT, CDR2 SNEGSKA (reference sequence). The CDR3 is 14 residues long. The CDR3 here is CSARKAGAGTESFF. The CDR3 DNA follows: TGCAGTGCTAGAAAGGCAGGGGCCGGTACTGAATCTTTCTTT.

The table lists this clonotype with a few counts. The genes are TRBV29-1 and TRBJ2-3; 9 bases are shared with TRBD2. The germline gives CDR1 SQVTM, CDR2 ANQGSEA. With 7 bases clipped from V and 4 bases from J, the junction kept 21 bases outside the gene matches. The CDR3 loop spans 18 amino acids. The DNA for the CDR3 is TGCAGCGCCCTCTCGGGAGCGGGAGGTCAGGCTATCGCAGATACGCAGTATTTT. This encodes CSALSGAGGQAIADTQYF.

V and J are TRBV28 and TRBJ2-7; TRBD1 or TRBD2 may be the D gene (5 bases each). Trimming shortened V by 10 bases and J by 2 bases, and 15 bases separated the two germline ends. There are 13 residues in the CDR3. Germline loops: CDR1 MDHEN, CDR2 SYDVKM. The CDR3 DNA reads TGTGCCACCTCGCCCGGGACCACCTACGAGCAGTACTTC. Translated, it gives CATSPGTTYEQYF.